This T cell receptor beta chain was profiled in a study of blood T cell repertoires in COVID-19. Turning to the study itself: The samples span acute and convalescent COVID-19 from the United States, Italy and Spain. From T cells, B-cell-depleted T cells, or PBMCs came the material, which was cDNA or gDNA.

The data were produced by immunoSEQ multiplex PCR, yet TCRdb's version contains in-frame clones alone and is incomplete. The sample lists approximately 200,000 clones; 70% to 90% were seen once. The CDR3 loop spans 16 amino acids. V was clipped by 4 bases and J by 2 bases, with 18 bases between them. In germline, CDR1 is LGHDT, CDR2 YNNKEL (reference sequence). This clonotype was sampled from a young woman with active or convalescent COVID-19. The chain uses TRBV3-1 (or the pseudogene TRBV3-2) and TRBJ2-7; D is possibly TRBD1 (5 bases). The sequencing input was peripheral blood. CDR3 sequence (DNA): TGTGCCAGCAGCCCCCGGGCCCCGGCAGGGACCTACGAGCAGTACTTC. Its protein is CASSPRAPAGTYEQYF.